The 22 T cell receptor beta chains below all came from one sample that was sequenced in a study of blood T cell repertoires in COVID-19. The table came from immunoSEQ multiplex PCR; TCRdb's copy has only in-frame clones and leaves some out. The table has around 190,000 clones, 80% to 90% seen once. The specimen was peripheral blood. The receptor set was obtained from a man aged 45-60 years with active or convalescent COVID-19.

The chain joins TRBV28 to TRBJ1-5, with unresolved D. This CDR3 has 12 amino acids. The V end lost 5 bases, the J end lost 5 bases, and 7 bases lay between the germline ends. From germline, CDR1 is MDHEN and CDR2 SYDVKM. Written as DNA, the CDR3 is TGTGCCAGCAGTCCTCTACATCAGCCCCAGCATTTT. Protein: CASSPLHQPQHF.

The V gene is TRBV11-2, the J gene TRBJ1-6, with 7 bases lining up with TRBD1. J gave up 6 bases and V 5 bases, and 4 bases lay outside the gene matches. The CDR3 consists of 14 residues. Per germline, CDR1 SGHAT and CDR2 FQNNGV. The CDR3 here is CASSRTGGNSPLHF. The CDR3 DNA follows: TGTGCCAGCAGCCGGACAGGCGGTAATTCACCCCTCCACTTT.

CDR3 sequence: CASSTLTINTEAFF. The CDR3 DNA reads TGTGCCAGCAGTACCTTGACTATCAACACTGAAGCTTTCTTT. V usage is TRBV6-5 and J usage is TRBJ1-1; no definite D call. V lost 5 bases, J lost 2 bases, and 12 bases lay in between. In germline, CDR1 is MNHEY, CDR2 SVGAGI. This CDR3 is built from 14 residues.

Of note for this clone: Within the sample, other DNA sequences also encode this same CDR3. The chain joins TRBV6-5 to TRBJ1-2; D possibly corresponds to TRBD1 (6 bases). This CDR3 has 12 residues. V was shortened by 6 bases and J by 5 bases, with 10 bases between the two germline ends. Germline CDR1 and CDR2: MNHEY and SVGAGI. CDR3: CASSPRGYGYTF. CDR3 DNA sequence: TGTGCCAGCAGCCCGAGGGGGTATGGCTACACCTTC.

About this clone: Other DNA sequences in this sample translate to the same CDR3. The gene calls are TRBV28 and TRBJ1-1, with D maybe TRBD1 (5 bases). The V end was cut by 5 bases, the J end by 1 base, with 11 bases between. The V gene's germline CDR1 is MDHEN and CDR2 SYDVKM. This CDR3 region has 14 residues. The CDR3: CASSTTGGNTEAFF. DNA of the CDR3: TGTGCCAGCAGTACCACGGGGGGGAACACTGAAGCTTTCTTT.

This clone was picked up one time. The V call is TRBV6-5, the J call TRBJ2-5; D uncertain. The germline gives CDR1 MNHEY, CDR2 SVGAGI. This CDR3 has 13 amino acids. The V end was cut by 1 base, the J end by 5 bases, with 8 bases between. CDR3 sequence: CASSYFPPETQYF. The CDR3 region has the DNA TGTGCCAGCAGTTACTTCCCCCCGGAGACCCAGTACTTC.

The chain combines TRBV7-3 with TRBJ2-1; D may be TRBD2 (7 bases). Trimming removed 6 bases from V and 0 bases from J, with 12 bases in between. Germline loops: CDR1 SGHTA, CDR2 FQGTGA. The CDR3 is made up of 15 amino acids. The CDR3 region has the DNA TGTGCCAGCAGTAGGGGGGGCAGCTCCTACAATGAGCAGTTCTTC. Translated: CASSRGGSSYNEQFF.

This clone was found many times. The genes are TRBV24-1 and TRBJ1-5; perhaps TRBD1 as D (5 bases). Trimming stripped 4 bases from V and 0 bases from J, with 9 bases between. The germline gives CDR1 KGHDR, CDR2 SFDVKD. The CDR3 spans 15 residues. CDR3 protein: CATSETGYSNQPQHF. The CDR3 nucleotides are TGTGCCACCAGTGAAACAGGCTATAGCAATCAGCCCCAGCATTTT.

This sequence joins TRBV19 and TRBJ1-1, with a possible D match to TRBD1 (5 bases). Germline assignment: CDR1 LNHDA and CDR2 SQIVND (reference sequence). The CDR3 length is 15 residues. V lost 5 bases and J lost 5, with 18 bases in between. The CDR3 spells CASSSSVERGTEAFF. CDR3 bases: TGTGCCAGTAGTTCGTCGGTTGAGCGGGGGACTGAAGCTTTCTTT.

This clone appeared once. V and J are TRBV7-2 and TRBJ1-6; perhaps TRBD1 as D (5 bases). Germline loops: CDR1 SGHTA, CDR2 FQGNSA. Trimming stripped 7 bases from V and 12 bases from J, with 19 bases between. The CDR3 covers 14 residues. The CDR3 spells CASTPGSAGIPLHF. Written as DNA, the CDR3 is TGTGCCAGCACCCCAGGGTCAGCAGGGATACCCCTCCACTTT.

The V gene is TRBV7-2, the J gene TRBJ1-5; the D is unclear. This CDR3 has 15 residues. V gave up 5 bases and J gave up 6 bases, with 17 bases separating them. Germline V CDR1 and CDR2: SGHTA, FQGNSA. CDR3 loop: CASSPSRAAFQPQHF. Written as DNA, the CDR3 is TGTGCCAGCAGCCCATCGAGGGCTGCATTTCAGCCCCAGCATTTT.

The rearrangement joins TRBV30 to TRBJ2-2, with 7 bases that match TRBD1. V shed 3 bases, J shed 9 bases, and the junction held 7 bases outside the gene matches. The CDR3 is 13 amino acids. Germline loops: CDR1 GTSNPN, CDR2 SVGIG (reference sequence). The CDR3 DNA sequence: TGTGCCTGGAGCGCTAAGGGGGCGTGGGAGCTGTTTTTT. Protein sequence: CAWSAKGAWELFF.

The chain joins TRBV4-1 to TRBJ2-1, with D possibly matching TRBD2 (6 bases). Trimming cost V 1 base and J 10 bases, with 11 bases left between them. CDR1 is MGHRA and CDR2 is YSYEKL in the germline V gene. The CDR3 extends over 13 amino acids. The CDR3 is CASSQASVGEQFF. Written as DNA, the CDR3 is TGCGCCAGCAGCCAAGCTAGCGTCGGGGAGCAGTTCTTC.

In its sample, this clone was seen once. This rearrangement joins TRBV5-4 to TRBJ2-5, with 16 bases identical to TRBD2. CDR3 length: 16 residues. The V and J ends lost 4 bases and 6 bases, in that order; junction bases with no gene match: 6. Germline values: CDR1 SGHNT, CDR2 YYREEE (reference sequence). In nucleotides, the CDR3 is TGTGCCAGCAGCCCCGGGACTAGCGGGAGGGTGAAGACCCAGTACTTC. It is translated as CASSPGTSGRVKTQYF. The full variable domain, in which reference TRBV5-4 and TRBJ2-5 provide the parts outside the CDR3, is ETGVTQSPTHLIKTRGQQVTLRCSSQSGHNTVSWYQQALGQGPQFIFQYYREEENGRGNFPPRFSGLQFPNYSSELNVNALELDDSALYLCASSPGTSGRVKTQYFGPGTRLLVL.

The rearrangement links TRBV12-3 or TRBV12-4 to TRBJ1-1; D is undetermined. The V gene lost 1 base and the J gene lost 10 bases, with 13 bases spanning the gap. CDR3 size: 13 residues. This CDR3 is CASSLGGVRVAFF. CDR3 DNA: TGTGCCAGCAGTTTAGGCGGCGTGAGGGTAGCTTTCTTT.

The sample holds one count of this clone. V and J are TRBV7-9 and TRBJ1-2; tentatively, D is TRBD1 (6 bases). V was shortened by 1 base and J by 5 bases, with 8 bases between the two germline ends. Germline values: CDR1 SEHNR, CDR2 FQNEAQ (reference sequence). The CDR3 is 13 amino acids. The CDR3 loop is CASSLDTGYGYTF. The CDR3, as DNA: TGTGCCAGCAGCTTAGATACAGGGTATGGCTACACCTTC.

V gene TRBV25-1 combines with J gene TRBJ1-1; 7 bases are shared with TRBD1. In germline, CDR1 is MGHDK, CDR2 SYGVNS. Trimming cost V 6 bases and J 0 bases; bases outside gene matches: 4. CDR3 size: 14 residues. The CDR3 reads CASRMTGMNTEAFF. DNA of the CDR3: TGTGCCAGCAGGATGACAGGGATGAACACTGAAGCTTTCTTT.

This clone was observed a single time. The chain uses TRBV10-2 and TRBJ2-7, with D perhaps TRBD1 (6 bases). The V gene lost 8 bases and the J gene lost 3 bases, with 8 bases spanning the gap. The germline gives CDR1 WSHSY, CDR2 SAAADI. The CDR3 spans 11 residues. In DNA form, the CDR3 reads TGCGCCAGCTTACAGGGCTACGAGCAGTACTTC. It encodes CASLQGYEQYF.

The chain has TRBV6-5 and TRBJ1-2; D is ambiguous. The CDR3 runs to 13 residues. Germline CDR1 MNHEY, CDR2 SVGAGI. Trimming shortened V by 4 bases and J by 4 bases, and 10 bases separated the two germline ends. Here the CDR3 DNA reads TGTGCCAGCAGTTCTGGACTATCCTATGGCTACACCTTC. Protein product: CASSSGLSYGYTF.

The V call is TRBV11-3, the J call TRBJ2-1, with 7 bases lining up with TRBD2. The germline V gene encodes CDR1 SGHNT and CDR2 YENEEA. V shed 4 bases and J 9 bases; nucleotides not matched to a gene: 9. The CDR3 runs to 14 residues. CDR3 sequence: CASSSGLPGSEQFF. In DNA, the CDR3 is TGTGCCAGCAGCTCGGGACTACCAGGGAGTGAGCAGTTCTTC.

The V call is TRBV4-1, the J call TRBJ1-2; D possibly corresponds to TRBD1 (5 bases). Trimming removed 1 base at V and 3 bases at J, with 9 bases between. From germline, CDR1 is MGHRA and CDR2 YSYEKL. The CDR3 loop spans 14 amino acids. The CDR3 DNA reads TGCGCCAGCAGCCAAGGGGTAGGGGACTATGGCTACACCTTC. This sequence encodes CASSQGVGDYGYTF.

The chain combines TRBV6-4 with TRBJ2-2, with 8 positions matching TRBD1. CDR3 length equals 16 residues. Germline V gives CDR1 MRHNA, CDR2 SNTAGT. Trimming cost V 6 bases and J 3 bases; bases outside gene matches: 9. For the CDR3, the DNA is TGTGCCAGCAGCCTATACAGGGGGTCGGACACCGGGGAGCTGTTTTTT. Amino acids: CASSLYRGSDTGELFF.